This T cell receptor beta chain was recorded in a study of T cell repertoires in cytomegalovirus infection. Study-wide results and limits: The response measured ex vivo was dominated by TCR beta clonotypes (HLA-C-restricted and CMV-specific).

This CDR3 region has 14 residues. Germline V CDR1 and CDR2: MNHEY, SVGEGT. V dropped 2 bases and J dropped 3 bases, with 8 bases sitting between them. MiXCR was run by TCRdb on the reads, yielding one entry per CDR3 protein. The sample carries about 190,000 distinct CDR3 sequences, over 25% recorded once. For this clonotype: Its specificity is not known. With a much larger clone just one base away, this may be a read error.

The chain recombines TRBV6-2 or TRBV6-3 with TRBJ1-5; a possible D gene is TRBD1 (6 bases). The specimen sequenced was PBMCs. The clonotype originates from a human donor in good health (CMV status not recorded). Some clones in this sample may be carry-over from other donors' samples. CDR3 bases: TGTGCCAGCAGTTACCGGGGGCACAATCAGCCCCAGCATTTT. Protein: CASSYRGHNQPQHF.